The 30 T cell receptor beta chains reported below all come from one sample, sequenced in a study of beta chain features in type 1 diabetes. Reverse transcribing all isolated RNA meant expressed TCRB transcripts were sequenced. Sequenced by immunoSEQ multiplex PCR; TCRdb stores in-frame clones only, minus some. The sample lists about 900,000 clones, about a sixth occurring once. Sequenced: naive CD4+ T cells from blood. These receptors were taken from a woman younger than 35 in good health.

The chain has TRBV11-2 and TRBJ2-1; 8 nucleotides line up with TRBD1. V lost 3 bases and J lost 5; bases outside the gene matches: 6. Looked up from germline, CDR1 is SGHAT and CDR2 is FQNNGV. The CDR3 has 15 amino acids. The CDR3 sequence: CASSFYRGSDNEQFF. The CDR3, as DNA: TGTGCCAGCAGCTTTTACAGGGGGTCCGACAATGAGCAGTTCTTC.

The chain joins TRBV9 to TRBJ2-3, with a possible D match to TRBD1 (5 bases). Germline V lookup: CDR1 SGDLS, CDR2 YYNGEE. Trimming pared 0 bases from V and 5 bases from J, leaving 13 bases between. This CDR3 is built from 15 residues. CDR3 amino acids: CASSVDQGAVDTQYF. For the CDR3, the DNA is TGTGCCAGCAGCGTAGATCAAGGGGCGGTAGATACGCAGTATTTT.

The chain employs TRBV9 and TRBJ2-5, with TRBD2 identical over 9 bases. From germline, CDR1 is SGDLS and CDR2 YYNGEE. This CDR3 region has 18 residues. V was clipped by 2 bases and J by 0 bases; unmatched bases: 11. The CDR3 sequence: CASSVSGGIAGYQETQYF. In nucleotides, the CDR3 is TGTGCCAGCAGCGTCAGCGGGGGGATAGCGGGGTACCAAGAGACCCAGTACTTC. Full variable domain (outside the CDR3, taken from reference TRBV9 and TRBJ2-5): DSGVTQTPKHLITATGQRVTLRCSPRSGDLSVYWYQQSLDQGLQFLIQYYNGEERAKGNILERFSAQQFPDLHSELNLSSLELGDSALYFCASSVSGGIAGYQETQYFGPGTRLLVL.

This clone was found a few times. The chain joins TRBV7-2 to TRBJ1-2; possibly TRBD1 for D (5 bases). Trimming shortened V by 5 bases and J by 8 bases, and 18 bases separated the two germline ends. Per the germline V gene, CDR1 is SGHTA and CDR2 is FQGNSA. This CDR3 is 14 amino acids long. The DNA of the CDR3 is TGTGCCAGCAGCCCTAGGCGGGGGAAGGAGGGCTACACCTTC. Its translation: CASSPRRGKEGYTF.

This clone was seen more than once but under ten times. V gene TRBV19 combines with J gene TRBJ2-4; tentatively, D is TRBD2 (5 bases). The CDR3 runs to 15 residues. The germline V and J ends were trimmed by 2 bases and 1 base, with 9 bases remaining between them. Germline CDR1 LNHDA, CDR2 SQIVND (reference sequence). As DNA, the CDR3 is TGTGCCAGTAGTATACGGGGTCTCGCCAAAAACATTCAGTACTTC. Translation: CASSIRGLAKNIQYF.

Notes on this clone: At the DNA level, this CDR3 is encoded by other sequences in the same sample as well. The chain is built from TRBV20-1 and TRBJ2-1; D gene uncertain. The CDR3 is 11 residues long. Germline V gives CDR1 DFQATT, CDR2 SNEGSKA (reference sequence). V lost 0 bases to trimming and J lost 10 bases, with 7 bases between them. The DNA for the CDR3 is TGCAGTGCTAGAGATCTGGTGGAGCAGTTCTTC. This codes for CSARDLVEQFF.

This clone was seen a few times. The V and J genes are TRBV20-1 and TRBJ1-2; D remains ambiguous. The V end was cut by 6 bases, the J end by 7 bases, with 12 bases between. CDR1 is DFQATT and CDR2 is SNEGSKA in the germline V gene (reference sequence). The CDR3 contains 11 residues. The CDR3 DNA reads as TGCAGTGCACAGAGCCTCGGTGGCTACACCTTC. Translated: CSAQSLGGYTF.

The genes are TRBV20-1 and TRBJ2-7; TRBD2 is a possible D gene (6 bases). With 5 bases removed from V and 3 bases from J, the gap between germline ends came to 8 bases. The germline gives CDR1 DFQATT, CDR2 SNEGSKA (reference sequence). The length of the CDR3 is 11 residues. CDR3 loop: CSAGSGYEQYF. DNA of the CDR3: TGCAGTGCTGGTAGCGGCTACGAGCAGTACTTC.

V and J are TRBV7-8 and TRBJ2-3; the D is unclear. Germline V gives CDR1 SGHVS, CDR2 FQNEAQ. The CDR3 contains 16 residues. V was cut by 7 bases and J by 0 bases, with 17 bases left in between. The CDR3 protein is CASTRLSAGSTDTQYF. The CDR3, as DNA: TGTGCCAGCACCCGGCTATCAGCCGGTAGCACAGATACGCAGTATTTT.

V is TRBV6-6 and J is TRBJ2-5; 9 nucleotides agree with TRBD2. The CDR3 is 16 residues long. Germline loops: CDR1 MNHNY, CDR2 SVGAGI (reference sequence). The trim removed 6 bases at V and 4 bases at J, leaving 12 bases unmatched. The CDR3 DNA reads as TGTGCCAGCAGCCCGGGGCTAGCGGGATGGGCAGAGACCCAGTACTTC. This sequence encodes CASSPGLAGWAETQYF.

This clone occurred a few times. J is TRBJ2-5 and V is TRBV28; D might be TRBD2 (6 bases). The germline V and J ends were trimmed by 5 bases and 5 bases, with 9 bases remaining between them. CDR3 length equals 12 residues. Germline V lookup: CDR1 MDHEN, CDR2 SYDVKM. CDR3 protein: CASSRDSETQYF. CDR3 nucleotides: TGTGCCAGCAGTCGGGACTCCGAGACCCAGTACTTC.

This clone has a handful of counts. The chain employs TRBV7-2 and TRBJ2-5, with 10 bases aligning to TRBD2. The CDR3 extends over 15 amino acids. The V gene end was trimmed by 5 bases and the J gene end by 7 bases; junction bases not matched to a gene: 10. In germline, CDR1 is SGHTA, CDR2 FQGNSA. In DNA form, the CDR3 reads TGTGCCAGCAGCCTCCGGACTAGCGGAAGGGGGACCCAGTACTTC. The encoded protein is CASSLRTSGRGTQYF.

This clone appeared a few times. CDR3 sequence reads: CASSLGQQIGETQYF. The DNA of the CDR3 is TGTGCCAGCAGCTTAGGGCAGCAGATAGGAGAGACCCAGTACTTC. The chain has TRBV11-2 and TRBJ2-5; D uncertain. The V gene lost 1 base and the J gene lost 4 bases, with 13 bases spanning the gap. CDR3 length: 15 amino acids. From germline, CDR1 is SGHAT and CDR2 FQNNGV. The variable domain in full, with the rest retrieved from reference TRBV11-2 and TRBJ2-5, is EAGVAQSPRYKIIEKRQSVAFWCNPISGHATLYWYQQILGQGPKLLIQFQNNGVVDDSQLPKDRFSAERLKGVDSTLKIQPAKLEDSAVYLCASSLGQQIGETQYFGPGTRLLVL.

This clone was seen more than once but under ten times. The chain has TRBV4-2 and TRBJ2-3; D might be TRBD2 (5 bases). The CDR3 runs to 14 residues. The V gene's germline CDR1 is LGHNA and CDR2 YNFKEQ. The V and J ends lost 0 bases and 5 bases respectively, with 9 bases between them. The CDR3 is CASSQEGRGDTQYF. CDR3 in DNA: TGTGCCAGCAGCCAAGAAGGCCGGGGAGATACGCAGTATTTT.

Details on this clone: In the same sample, other DNA sequences code for this CDR3. The chain is built from TRBV2 and TRBJ1-2; D is unclear. The germline V gene encodes CDR1 SNHLY and CDR2 FYNNEI. The V and J ends lost 4 bases and 5 bases respectively, with 8 bases between them. The CDR3 loop spans 12 amino acids. The CDR3 DNA reads as TGTGCCAGCAGTGTTTTGGGTTATGGCTACACCTTC. Its protein is CASSVLGYGYTF.

This clone was counted only a few times. V usage is TRBV4-3 and J usage is TRBJ2-1; 9 bases map to TRBD2. CDR3 length: 15 amino acids. The V gene end was trimmed by 4 bases and the J gene end by 3 bases; junction bases not matched to a gene: 4. Germline V gene lookup returns CDR1 LGHNA and CDR2 YSLEER. The CDR3 spells CASSPSSGSYNEQFF. CDR3 DNA sequence: TGCGCCAGCAGCCCGAGTAGCGGGAGCTACAATGAGCAGTTCTTC.

This chain uses TRBV7-2 with TRBJ2-7; tentatively, D is TRBD1 or TRBD2 (5 bases each). V lost 5 bases to trimming and J lost 1 base, with 21 bases between them. CDR1 SGHTA and CDR2 FQGNSA come from the germline V gene. This CDR3 is 17 amino acids long. The CDR3 loop reads CASSRPRTGGQSYEQYF. CDR3 sequence (DNA): TGTGCCAGCAGCCGACCAAGAACAGGCGGGCAATCCTACGAGCAGTACTTC. The whole variable domain, filled in from reference TRBV7-2 and TRBJ2-7, reads GAGVSQSPSNKVTEKGKDVELRCDPISGHTALYWYRQSLGQGLEFLIYFQGNSAPDKSGLPSDRFSAERTGGSVSTLTIQRTQQEDSAVYLCASSRPRTGGQSYEQYFGPGTRLTVT.

This clone showed up just a few times. The V gene is TRBV5-1, the J gene TRBJ2-5; TRBD1 matches 9 bases. The J call may be mistaken, given a closer DNA end match to TRBJ2-7. CDR3 length: 16 residues. Germline CDR1 is SGHRS and CDR2 is YFSETQ. The CDR3 DNA sequence: TGCGCCAGCAGCTTGGGAGTCCCGGGACAGGGCTACGAGCAGTACTTC. It specifies CASSLGVPGQGYEQYF.

This clone was observed at least ten times. This chain uses TRBV4-3 with TRBJ2-3, with D hard to call. This CDR3 is 13 amino acids long. CDR1 and CDR2 (germline): LGHNA, YSLEER. Trimming removed 1 base from V and 4 bases from J, with 6 bases in between. CDR3 DNA sequence: TGCGCCAGCAGCCAAGCCCATTCAGATACGCAGTATTTT. Translation: CASSQAHSDTQYF.

A note on this clone: This may be a read error: a much more frequent sequence differs by one nucleotide. The same CDR3 also results from other DNA sequences found in this sample. The rearrangement links TRBV2 to TRBJ2-1; D is unclear. V lost 6 bases and J 4 bases, leaving 4 bases between the germline ends. The CDR3 loop spans 11 amino acids. Germline V CDR1 and CDR2: SNHLY, FYNNEI. The CDR3 region is CASSSYNEQFF. As DNA, the CDR3 is TGTGCCAGCAGCTCTTACAATGAGCAGTTCTTC.

This clone occurred a few times. For the CDR3, the DNA is TGTGCCATCGGGTCTCAGGGTCCTGGAAACACCATATATTTT. Its translation: CAIGSQGPGNTIYF. This rearrangement joins TRBV10-3 to TRBJ1-3, with D tentatively TRBD1 (5 bases). The V and J ends lost 8 bases and 2 bases respectively, with 13 bases between them. Germline V gene lookup returns CDR1 ENHRY and CDR2 SYGVKD. The CDR3 runs 14 residues.

V usage is TRBV7-8 and J usage is TRBJ2-1, with a possible D match to TRBD2 (6 bases). V lost 7 bases, J lost 5 bases, and 15 bases lay in between. CDR3 size: 14 residues. Germline assignment: CDR1 SGHVS and CDR2 FQNEAQ. CDR3 sequence reads: CASKWRGRDNEQFF. The DNA of the CDR3 is TGTGCCAGCAAATGGAGGGGTCGGGACAATGAGCAGTTCTTC.

The J gene is TRBJ2-1, the V gene TRBV6-6, with 7 bases aligning to TRBD2. The germline gives CDR1 MNHNY, CDR2 SVGAGI (reference sequence). The CDR3 extends over 15 amino acids. Germline trimming cut 6 bases from V and 4 bases from J; bases unmatched to any gene: 9. CDR3 nucleotides: TGTGCCAGCAGACAGCGGGAATACGGGTACAATGAGCAGTTCTTC. Its translation: CASRQREYGYNEQFF.

This clone appeared a few times. The rearrangement joins TRBV27 to TRBJ2-2, with a possible D match to TRBD2 (6 bases). Germline CDR1 is MNHEY and CDR2 is SMNVEV (reference sequence). The germline V and J ends were trimmed by 5 bases and 2 bases, with 12 bases remaining between them. This CDR3 contains 15 residues. CDR3 nucleotides: TGTGCCAGCAGTCAGACGGGACTCAACACCGGGGAGCTGTTTTTT. Protein sequence: CASSQTGLNTGELFF.

The J gene is TRBJ2-6, the V gene TRBV7-2; D gene uncertain. Deletions cut 5 bases from V and 1 base from J, with 12 bases between. The CDR3 sequence is 16 residues long. Germline V gene lookup returns CDR1 SGHTA and CDR2 FQGNSA. The CDR3: CASSQATPSGANVLTF. The CDR3 DNA sequence: TGTGCCAGCAGCCAGGCGACTCCTTCTGGGGCCAACGTCCTGACTTTC. Full variable domain (missing parts from reference TRBV7-2 and TRBJ2-6): GAGVSQSPSNKVTEKGKDVELRCDPISGHTALYWYRQSLGQGLEFLIYFQGNSAPDKSGLPSDRFSAERTGGSVSTLTIQRTQQEDSAVYLCASSQATPSGANVLTFGAGSRLTVL.

The rearrangement joins TRBV4-3 to TRBJ1-2, with 7 bases fitting TRBD1. The CDR3 totals 17 residues. The V gene end was trimmed by 0 bases and the J gene end by 5 bases; junction bases not matched to a gene: 12. Germline V CDR1 and CDR2: LGHNA, YSLEER. Here the CDR3 reads CASSQDQQGLFAYGYTF. The CDR3 DNA sequence: TGCGCCAGCAGCCAAGATCAACAGGGGCTTTTCGCTTATGGCTACACCTTC.

This clone was seen a few times. J is TRBJ2-1 and V is TRBV11-1; the D gene is possibly TRBD2 (6 bases). The CDR3 is made up of 14 amino acids. The germline CDR1 and CDR2 sequences are SGHAT and FQDESV (reference sequence). The V gene lost 3 bases and the J gene lost 7 bases, with 13 bases spanning the gap. Here the CDR3 reads CASSFGTFANEQFF. CDR3 coding DNA: TGTGCCAGCAGCTTTGGGACTTTCGCTAATGAGCAGTTCTTC.

The chain couples TRBV7-2 to TRBJ2-7; 8 bases are shared with TRBD1. Trimming removed 5 bases from V and 5 bases from J; junction bases left unmatched: 5. The CDR3 is 13 residues long. Germline V gene lookup returns CDR1 SGHTA and CDR2 FQGNSA. The CDR3 sequence is CASSPRTGNEQYF. CDR3 coding DNA: TGTGCCAGCAGCCCGAGGACAGGGAACGAGCAGTACTTC.

This clone occurred a few times. The chain has TRBV28 and TRBJ1-4; D remains ambiguous. The length of the CDR3 is 14 residues. Trimming left V 5 bases short and J 7 bases short, with 14 bases between. Germline V CDR1 and CDR2: MDHEN, SYDVKM. The CDR3 bases are TGTGCCAGCAGTAAATTACCGGGTTTTGAAAAACTGTTTTTT. Protein product: CASSKLPGFEKLFF.

J is TRBJ2-1 and V is TRBV5-1, with 10 bases fitting TRBD2. Germline trimming cut 4 bases from V and 7 bases from J; bases unmatched to any gene: 5. The CDR3 contains 14 residues. Germline V gene sequence: CDR1 SGHRS, CDR2 YFSETQ. The CDR3, as DNA: TGCGCCAGCAGCCCCGGGACTAGCGTAAATGAGCAGTTCTTC. Protein: CASSPGTSVNEQFF.